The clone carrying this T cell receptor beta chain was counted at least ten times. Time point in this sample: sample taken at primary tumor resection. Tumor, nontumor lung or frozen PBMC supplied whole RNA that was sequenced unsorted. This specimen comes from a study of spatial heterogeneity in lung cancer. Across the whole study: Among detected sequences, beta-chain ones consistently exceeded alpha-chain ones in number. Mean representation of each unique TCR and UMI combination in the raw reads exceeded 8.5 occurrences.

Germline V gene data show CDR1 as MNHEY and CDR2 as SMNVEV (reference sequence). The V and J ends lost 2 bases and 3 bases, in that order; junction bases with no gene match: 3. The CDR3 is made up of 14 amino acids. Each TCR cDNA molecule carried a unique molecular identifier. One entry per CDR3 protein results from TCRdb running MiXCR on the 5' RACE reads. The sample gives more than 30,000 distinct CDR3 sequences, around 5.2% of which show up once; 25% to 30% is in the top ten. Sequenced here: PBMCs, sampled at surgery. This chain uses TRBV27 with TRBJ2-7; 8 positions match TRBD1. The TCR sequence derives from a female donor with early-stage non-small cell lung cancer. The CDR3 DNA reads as TGTGCCAGCAGTTTACAGGGGGCCAACTACGAGCAGTACTTC. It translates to CASSLQGANYEQYF.